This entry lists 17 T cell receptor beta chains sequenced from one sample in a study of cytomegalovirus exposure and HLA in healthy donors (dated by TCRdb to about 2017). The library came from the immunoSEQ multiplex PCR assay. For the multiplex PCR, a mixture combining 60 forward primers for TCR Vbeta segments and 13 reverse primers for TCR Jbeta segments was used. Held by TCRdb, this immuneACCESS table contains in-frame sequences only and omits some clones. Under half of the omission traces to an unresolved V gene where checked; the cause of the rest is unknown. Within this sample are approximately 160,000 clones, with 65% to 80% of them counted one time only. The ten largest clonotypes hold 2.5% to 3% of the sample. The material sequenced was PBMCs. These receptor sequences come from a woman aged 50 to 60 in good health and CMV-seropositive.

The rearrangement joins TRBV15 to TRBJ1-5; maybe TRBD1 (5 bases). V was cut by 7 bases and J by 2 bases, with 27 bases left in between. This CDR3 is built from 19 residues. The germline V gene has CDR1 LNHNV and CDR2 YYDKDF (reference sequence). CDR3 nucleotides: TGTGCCACCAAAGGGAGGGACTCCGATAACCCCGGCGGCAATCAGCCCCAGCATTTT. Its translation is CATKGRDSDNPGGNQPQHF.

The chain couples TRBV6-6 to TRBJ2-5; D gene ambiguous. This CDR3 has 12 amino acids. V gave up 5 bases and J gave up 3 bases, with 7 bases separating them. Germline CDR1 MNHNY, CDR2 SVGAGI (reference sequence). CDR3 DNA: TGTGCCAGCAGTCCCTCCGAAGAGACCCAGTACTTC. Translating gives CASSPSEETQYF.

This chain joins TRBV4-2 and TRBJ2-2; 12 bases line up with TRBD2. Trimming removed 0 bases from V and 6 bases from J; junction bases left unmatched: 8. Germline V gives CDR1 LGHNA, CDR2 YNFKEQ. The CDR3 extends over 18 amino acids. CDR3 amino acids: CASSQDGVGLAGSGELFF. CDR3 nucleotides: TGTGCCAGCAGCCAAGACGGGGTCGGACTAGCGGGGTCCGGGGAGCTGTTTTTT.

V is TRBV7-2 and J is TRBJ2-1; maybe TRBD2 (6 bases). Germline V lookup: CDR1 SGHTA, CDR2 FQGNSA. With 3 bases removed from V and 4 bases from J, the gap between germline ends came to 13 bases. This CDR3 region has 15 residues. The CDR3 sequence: CASSFFGGAYNEQFF. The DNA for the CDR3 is TGTGCCAGCAGCTTTTTCGGGGGAGCGTACAATGAGCAGTTCTTC. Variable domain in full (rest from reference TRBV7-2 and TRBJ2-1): GAGVSQSPSNKVTEKGKDVELRCDPISGHTALYWYRQSLGQGLEFLIYFQGNSAPDKSGLPSDRFSAERTGGSVSTLTIQRTQQEDSAVYLCASSFFGGAYNEQFFGPGTRLTVL.

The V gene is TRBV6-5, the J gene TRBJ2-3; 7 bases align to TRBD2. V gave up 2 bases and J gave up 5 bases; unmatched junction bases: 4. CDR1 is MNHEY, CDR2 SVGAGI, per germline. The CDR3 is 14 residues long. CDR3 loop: CASSYLPGGDTQYF. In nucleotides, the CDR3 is TGTGCCAGCAGTTACCTACCGGGGGGAGATACGCAGTATTTT.

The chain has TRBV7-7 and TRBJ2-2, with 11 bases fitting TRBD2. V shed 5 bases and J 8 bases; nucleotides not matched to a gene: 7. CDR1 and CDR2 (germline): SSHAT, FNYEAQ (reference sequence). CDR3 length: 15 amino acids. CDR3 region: CASSPGLADSGELFF. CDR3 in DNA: TGTGCCAGCAGCCCGGGACTAGCGGATTCTGGGGAGCTGTTTTTT.

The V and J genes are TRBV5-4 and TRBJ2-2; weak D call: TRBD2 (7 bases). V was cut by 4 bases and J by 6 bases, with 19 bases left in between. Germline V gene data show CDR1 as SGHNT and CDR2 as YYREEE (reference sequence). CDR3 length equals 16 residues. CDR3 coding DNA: TGTGCCAGCAGCCCGATGGGGGGGGCGCGGGCCGGGGAGCTGTTTTTT. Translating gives CASSPMGGARAGELFF.

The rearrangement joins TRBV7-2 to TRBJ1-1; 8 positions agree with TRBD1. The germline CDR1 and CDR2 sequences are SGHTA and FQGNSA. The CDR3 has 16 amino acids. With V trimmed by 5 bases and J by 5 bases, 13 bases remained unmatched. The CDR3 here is CASSPSGRGPGTEAFF. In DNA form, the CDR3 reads TGTGCCAGCAGCCCGTCTGGCAGGGGGCCGGGTACTGAAGCTTTCTTT.

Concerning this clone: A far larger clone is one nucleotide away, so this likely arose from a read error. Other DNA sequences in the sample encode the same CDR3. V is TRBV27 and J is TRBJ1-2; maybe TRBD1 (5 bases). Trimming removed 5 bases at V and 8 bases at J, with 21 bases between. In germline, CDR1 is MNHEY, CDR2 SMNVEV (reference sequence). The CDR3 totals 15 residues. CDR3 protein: CASSLSAQTGEGYTF. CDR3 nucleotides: TGTGCCAGCAGTCTTTCAGCCCAAACGGGGGAAGGCTACACCTTC.

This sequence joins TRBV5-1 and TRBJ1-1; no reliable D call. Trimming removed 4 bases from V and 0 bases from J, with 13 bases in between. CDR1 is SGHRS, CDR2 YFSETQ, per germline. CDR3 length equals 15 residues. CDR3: CASSPEAKMNTEAFF. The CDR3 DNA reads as TGCGCCAGCAGCCCGGAGGCAAAGATGAACACTGAAGCTTTCTTT. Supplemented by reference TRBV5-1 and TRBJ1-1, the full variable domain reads KAGVTQTPRYLIKTRGQQVTLSCSPISGHRSVSWYQQTPGQGLQFLFEYFSETQRNKGNFPGRFSGRQFSNSRSEMNVSTLELGDSALYLCASSPEAKMNTEAFFGQGTRLTVV.

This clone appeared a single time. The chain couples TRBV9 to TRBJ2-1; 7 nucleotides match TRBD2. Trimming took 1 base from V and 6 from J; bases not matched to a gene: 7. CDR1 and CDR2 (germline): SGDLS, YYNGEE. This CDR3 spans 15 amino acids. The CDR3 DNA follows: TGTGCCAGCAGCGTAAGCCTAGCGGCCCCCAATGAGCAGTTCTTC. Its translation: CASSVSLAAPNEQFF.

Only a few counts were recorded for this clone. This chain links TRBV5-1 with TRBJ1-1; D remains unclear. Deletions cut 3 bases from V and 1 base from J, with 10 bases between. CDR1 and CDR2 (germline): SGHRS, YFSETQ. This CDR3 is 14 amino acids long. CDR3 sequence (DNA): TGCGCCAGCAGCTCTGGACTCGGGAACACTGAAGCTTTCTTT. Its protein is CASSSGLGNTEAFF. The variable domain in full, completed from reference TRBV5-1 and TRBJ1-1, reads KAGVTQTPRYLIKTRGQQVTLSCSPISGHRSVSWYQQTPGQGLQFLFEYFSETQRNKGNFPGRFSGRQFSNSRSEMNVSTLELGDSALYLCASSSGLGNTEAFFGQGTRLTVV.

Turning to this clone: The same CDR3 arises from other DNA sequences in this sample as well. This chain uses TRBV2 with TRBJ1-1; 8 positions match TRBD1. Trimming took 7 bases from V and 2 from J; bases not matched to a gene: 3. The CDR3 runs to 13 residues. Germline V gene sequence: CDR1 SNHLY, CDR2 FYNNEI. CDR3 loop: CASTGTGNTEAFF. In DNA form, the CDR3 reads TGTGCCAGCACGGGGACAGGCAACACTGAAGCTTTCTTT.

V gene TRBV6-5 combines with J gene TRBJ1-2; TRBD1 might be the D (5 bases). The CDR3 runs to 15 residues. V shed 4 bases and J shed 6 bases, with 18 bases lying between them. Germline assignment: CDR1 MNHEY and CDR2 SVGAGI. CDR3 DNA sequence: TGTGCCAGCAGTTCTTCCTGGAGGGGTATCCATGGCTACACCTTC. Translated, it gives CASSSSWRGIHGYTF.

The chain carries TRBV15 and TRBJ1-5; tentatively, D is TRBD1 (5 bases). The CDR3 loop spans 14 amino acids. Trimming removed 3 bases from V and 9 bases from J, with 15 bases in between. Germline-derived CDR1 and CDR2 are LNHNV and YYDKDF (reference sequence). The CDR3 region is CATSSLGGDGPQHF. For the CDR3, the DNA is TGTGCCACCAGCAGCTTGGGGGGGGACGGGCCCCAGCATTTT.

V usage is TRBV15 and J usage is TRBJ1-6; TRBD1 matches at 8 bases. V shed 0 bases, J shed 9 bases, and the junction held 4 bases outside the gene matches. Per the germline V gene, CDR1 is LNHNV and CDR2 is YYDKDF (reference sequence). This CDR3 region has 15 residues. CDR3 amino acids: CATSRDRGLTSPLHF. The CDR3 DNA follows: TGTGCCACCAGCAGAGACAGGGGGCTAACTTCACCCCTCCACTTT.

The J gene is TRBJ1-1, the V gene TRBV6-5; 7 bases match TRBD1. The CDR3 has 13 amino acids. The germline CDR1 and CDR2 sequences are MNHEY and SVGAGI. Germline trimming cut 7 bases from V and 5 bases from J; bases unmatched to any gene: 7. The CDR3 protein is CASKRQGWTEAFF. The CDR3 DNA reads TGTGCCAGCAAAAGACAGGGTTGGACTGAAGCTTTCTTT.